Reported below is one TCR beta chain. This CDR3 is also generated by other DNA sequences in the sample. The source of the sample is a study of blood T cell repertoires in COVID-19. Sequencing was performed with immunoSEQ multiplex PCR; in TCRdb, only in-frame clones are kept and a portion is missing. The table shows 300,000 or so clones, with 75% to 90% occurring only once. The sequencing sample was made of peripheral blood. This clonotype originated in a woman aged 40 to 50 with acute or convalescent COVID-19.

The CDR3, as DNA: TGTGCCAGCAGCCAGGCCGGGGGAGCCTACGAGCAGTACGTC. It encodes CASSQAGGAYEQYV. The chain recombines TRBV7-2 with TRBJ2-7; tentative D call: TRBD2 (6 bases). V was shortened by 5 bases and J by 2 bases, with 13 bases between the two germline ends. CDR1 is SGHTA and CDR2 is FQGNSA in the germline V gene. This CDR3 region has 14 residues.